This TCR beta chain is from a study of vaccination effects on CD4 cells after COVID-19. With regard to this clone: Its specificity is unknown.

The CDR3 is 17 amino acids. The V gene's germline CDR1 is MNHNY and CDR2 SVGAGI (reference sequence). V lost 5 bases and J lost 3; bases outside the gene matches: 10. CD4+ T cells were isolated after about nine days of culture. Subjects were given two BNT162b2 or mRNA-1273 vaccine doses. Repertoires were generated with immunoSEQ multiplex PCR, while TCRdb's copy carries only in-frame clones and drops some. Of approximately 47,000 clones listed, less than 85% were seen once; the top ten hold 7%. This specimen was CD4+ T cells from PBMCs cultured without peptide, taken after COVID-19 vaccination. The TCR originated in a human donor who received a COVID-19 vaccine. The V call is TRBV6-6, the J call TRBJ2-7, with 13 bases lining up with TRBD2. CDR3 in DNA: TGTGCCAGCAGTCGGACTAGCGGGGGTTCTCTCTTCTACGAGCAGTACTTC. Translation gives CASSRTSGGSLFYEQYF.